This T cell receptor beta chain derives from a study of T cells in Graves' hyperthyroidism and ophthalmopathy. Regarding the study as a whole: Ophthalmopathy got predicted by the model a median 6.5 months before its onset. Most thyroid-expanded clonotypes above 0.001 were also found in blood.

A lack of ophthalmopathy progression within 18 months defined stable Graves' hyperthyroidism. RNA transcripts gave rise to amplified TCR beta CDR3 regions. HTBI primers were employed in a first-round RT-PCR of the TCR CDR3. TCRdb reprocessed the multiplex PCR reads via MiXCR and lists one record per CDR3 protein. The table shows approximately 320,000 distinct CDR3 sequences, with roughly 15% occurring only once. A note on this clonotype: The antigen remains undetermined.

Between the trimmed V and J ends, which lost 5 bases and 9 bases, there was a span of 10 bases. The germline V gene has CDR1 LNHDA and CDR2 SQIVND (reference sequence). CDR3 length: 11 residues. The TCR was taken from a man aged 25 to 45 with Graves' hyperthyroidism. V is TRBV19 and J is TRBJ1-1; D is uncertain. Sequenced sample: blood. The DNA for the CDR3 is TGTGCCAGTAGTCGGACCCAGAAAGCTTTCTTT. Its protein product is CASSRTQKAFF. The full variable domain, its missing parts supplied by reference TRBV19 and TRBJ1-1, is DGGITQSPKYLFRKEGQNVTLSCEQNLNHDAMYWYRQDPGQGLRLIYYSQIVNDFQKGDIAEGYSVSREKKESFPLTVTSAQKNPTAFYLCASSRTQKAFFGQGTRLTVV.